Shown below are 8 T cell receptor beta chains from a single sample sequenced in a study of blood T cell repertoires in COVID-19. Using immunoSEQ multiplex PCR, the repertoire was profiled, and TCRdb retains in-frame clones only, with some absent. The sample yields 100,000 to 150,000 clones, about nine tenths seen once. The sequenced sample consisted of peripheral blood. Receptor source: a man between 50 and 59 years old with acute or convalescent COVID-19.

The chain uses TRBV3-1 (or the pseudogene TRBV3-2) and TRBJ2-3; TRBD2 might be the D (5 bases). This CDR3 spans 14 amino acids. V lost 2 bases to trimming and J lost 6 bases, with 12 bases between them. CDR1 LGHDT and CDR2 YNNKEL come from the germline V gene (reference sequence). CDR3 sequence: CASSQRGRSDTQYF. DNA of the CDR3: TGTGCCAGCAGCCAAAGAGGGCGTTCGGATACGCAGTATTTT.

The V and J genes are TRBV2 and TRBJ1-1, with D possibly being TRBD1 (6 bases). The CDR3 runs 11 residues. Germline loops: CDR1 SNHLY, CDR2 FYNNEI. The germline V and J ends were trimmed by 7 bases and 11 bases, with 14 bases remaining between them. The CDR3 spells CASKWGLQAFF. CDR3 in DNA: TGTGCCAGCAAGTGGGGGCTTCAGGCTTTCTTT.

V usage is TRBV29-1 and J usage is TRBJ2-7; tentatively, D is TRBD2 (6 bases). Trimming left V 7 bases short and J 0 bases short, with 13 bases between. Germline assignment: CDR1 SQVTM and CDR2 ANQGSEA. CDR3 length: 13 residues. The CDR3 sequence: CSAGGSSSYEQYF. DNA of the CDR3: TGCAGCGCCGGGGGATCTAGCTCCTACGAGCAGTACTTC.

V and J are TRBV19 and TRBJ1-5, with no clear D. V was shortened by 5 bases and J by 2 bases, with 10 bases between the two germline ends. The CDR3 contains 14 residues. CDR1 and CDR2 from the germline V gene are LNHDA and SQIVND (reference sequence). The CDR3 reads CASSYGVGNQPQHF. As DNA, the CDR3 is TGTGCCAGTAGTTACGGGGTTGGCAATCAGCCCCAGCATTTT.

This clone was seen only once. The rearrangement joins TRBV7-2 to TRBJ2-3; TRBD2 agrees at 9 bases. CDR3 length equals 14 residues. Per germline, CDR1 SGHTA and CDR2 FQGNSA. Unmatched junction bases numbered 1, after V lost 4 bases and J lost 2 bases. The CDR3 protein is CASSSGLATDTQYF. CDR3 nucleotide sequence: TGTGCCAGCAGCTCGGGACTAGCCACAGATACGCAGTATTTT.

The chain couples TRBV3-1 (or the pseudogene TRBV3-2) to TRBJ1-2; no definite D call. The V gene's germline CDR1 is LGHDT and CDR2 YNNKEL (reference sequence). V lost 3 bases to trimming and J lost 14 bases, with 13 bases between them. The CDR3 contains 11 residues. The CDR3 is CASSHVSVPTF. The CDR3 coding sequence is TGTGCCAGCAGCCACGTCAGTGTTCCGACCTTC.

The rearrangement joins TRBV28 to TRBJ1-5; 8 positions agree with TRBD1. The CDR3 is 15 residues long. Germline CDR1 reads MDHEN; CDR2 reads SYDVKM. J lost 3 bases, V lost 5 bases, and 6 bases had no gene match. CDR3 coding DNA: TGTGCCAGCAGTACAGGGGGGGGGTACAATCAGCCCCAGCATTTT. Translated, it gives CASSTGGGYNQPQHF.

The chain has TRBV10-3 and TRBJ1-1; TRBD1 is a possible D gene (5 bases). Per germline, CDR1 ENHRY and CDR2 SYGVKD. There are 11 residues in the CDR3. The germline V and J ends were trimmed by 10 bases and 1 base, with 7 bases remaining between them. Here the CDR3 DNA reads TGTGCCAGCGGGGCGAACACTGAAGCTTTCTTT. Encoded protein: CASGANTEAFF.